The entry below gives a single T cell receptor (beta chain) sequence along with its context. Its antigen is currently unknown. Given a much more abundant clone one base away, this may be a read error. This specimen comes from a study of naive and memory T cell subsets. Study findings and constraints: Especially in CD8 cells, naive repertoires contained a few larger clonotypes, possibly CD45RA-re-expressing memory cells. In naive cells, over 95% of TCR sequences were seen only once. Clonotypes here are unpaired alpha or beta chain sequences.

With 5 bases removed from V and 2 bases from J, the gap between germline ends came to 7 bases. This CDR3 is 13 amino acids long. The beta constant-region primer was an equimolar mix of two oligonucleotides covering TRBC1 and TRBC2. The ligated cDNA underwent four PCR rounds using SP2 and nested alpha and beta constant-region primers. One entry per CDR3 protein results from TCRdb running MiXCR on the UMI-ligation and nested PCR reads. Among some 110,000 distinct CDR3 sequences, roughly 14% were seen once, and the ten largest hold about 3%. The V and J genes are TRBV12-3 or TRBV12-4 and TRBJ1-5; no definite D call. The sequence derives from a human donor in good health. Sequenced input: naive CD8+ T cells from blood. The CDR3 coding sequence is TGTGCCAGCAGTCCCGACGGCAATCAGCCCCAGCATTTT. Translated: CASSPDGNQPQHF.